Described below is a single TCR beta chain sequence and its context. The sample originates from a study of blood T cell repertoires in COVID-19. Study context: Acute-phase and convalescent COVID-19 samples originated in the United States, Italy and Spain. PBMCs, B-cell-depleted T cells, or T cells provided the cDNA or gDNA that made up the material.

Original analysis: Estimation of nucleated cell counts was performed using reference gene primer amplification. The data were produced by immunoSEQ multiplex PCR, yet TCRdb's version contains in-frame clones alone and is incomplete. The V and J calls and the clone size are those of that table, but D and trimming were determined from the DNA. The table records approximately 94,000 clones, 88% of them present only once. Germline CDR1 GTSNPN, CDR2 SVGIG (reference sequence). V was clipped by 2 bases and J by 6 bases; unmatched bases: 6. This CDR3 comprises 16 residues. This clonotype was obtained from a woman aged 80 or over with active COVID-19. Sequences were obtained from peripheral blood. The V and J genes are TRBV30 and TRBJ2-3; TRBD2 aligns across 15 bases. CDR3: CAWSQRTSGRGDTQYF. The DNA of the CDR3 is TGTGCCTGGAGTCAACGGACTAGCGGGAGGGGGGATACGCAGTATTTT. Looking up the rest from reference TRBV30 and TRBJ2-3 gives the full variable domain: SQTIHQWPATLVQPVGSPLSLECTVEGTSNPNLYWYRQAAGRGLQLLFYSVGIGQISSEVPQNLSASRPQDRQFILSSKKLLLSDSGFYLCAWSQRTSGRGDTQYFGPGTRLTVL.